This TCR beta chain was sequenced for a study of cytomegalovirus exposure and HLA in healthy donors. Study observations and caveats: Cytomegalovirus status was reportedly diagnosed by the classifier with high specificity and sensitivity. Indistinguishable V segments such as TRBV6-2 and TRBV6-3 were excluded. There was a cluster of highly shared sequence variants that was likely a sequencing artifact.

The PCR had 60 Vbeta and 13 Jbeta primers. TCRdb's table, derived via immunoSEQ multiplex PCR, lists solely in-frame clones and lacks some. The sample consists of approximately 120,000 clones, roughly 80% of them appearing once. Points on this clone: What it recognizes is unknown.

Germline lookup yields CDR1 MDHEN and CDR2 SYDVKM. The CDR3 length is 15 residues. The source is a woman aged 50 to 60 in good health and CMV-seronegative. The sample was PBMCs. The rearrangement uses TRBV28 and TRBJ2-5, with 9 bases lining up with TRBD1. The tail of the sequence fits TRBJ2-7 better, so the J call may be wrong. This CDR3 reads CASSLSPGQGIEQYF. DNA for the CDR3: TGTGCCAGCAGTTTGTCCCCGGGACAGGGTATCGAGCAGTACTTC.